One sample yielded the 26 T cell receptor beta chains listed below, sequenced in a study of vaccination effects on CD4 cells after COVID-19. Profiled with immunoSEQ multiplex PCR; TCRdb holds only in-frame clones, not every one. The sample consists of more than 60,000 clones, 70% to 85% of them appearing once. What these receptors recognize is not known. The culture ran for roughly ten days before CD4+ T cells were isolated. It was two doses of either the BNT162b2 or mRNA-1273 vaccine that participants received. Material: CD4+ T cells from PBMCs cultured without peptide, obtained after COVID-19 vaccination. These receptors were taken from a human donor who received a COVID-19 vaccine.

The V gene is TRBV12-5, the J gene TRBJ2-1; 11 bases are a match to TRBD2. V lost 3 bases and J lost 7; bases outside the gene matches: 11. This CDR3 is built from 17 residues. Per germline, CDR1 LGHNT and CDR2 FRNRAP. CDR3 bases: TGTGCTAGTGGTTTAAGGCTTAGCGGGGGGGCCGGTAATGAGCAGTTCTTC. This codes for CASGLRLSGGAGNEQFF.

The chain carries TRBV11-2 and TRBJ2-3; no definite D call. The germline gives CDR1 SGHAT, CDR2 FQNNGV. This CDR3 is built from 13 residues. Trimming left V 3 bases short and J 5 bases short, with 9 bases between. The CDR3 DNA reads as TGTGCCAGCAGCTTCACTGCGCAAGATACGCAGTATTTT. It encodes CASSFTAQDTQYF.

The CDR3 DNA reads TGTGCCAGCAGCTTTCAGGGGGGGGGCCATGAGCAGTTCTTC. This sequence encodes CASSFQGGGHEQFF. The genes are TRBV7-3 and TRBJ2-1; D assignment may be TRBD1 or TRBD2 (7 bases each). With 3 bases removed from V and 8 bases from J, the gap between germline ends came to 14 bases. The CDR3 has 14 residues. CDR1 and CDR2 from the germline V gene are SGHTA and FQGTGA. The entire variable domain, with the rest obtained from reference TRBV7-3 and TRBJ2-1, is as follows: GAGVSQTPSNKVTEKGKYVELRCDPISGHTALYWYRQSLGQGPEFLIYFQGTGAADDSGLPNDRFFAVRPEGSVSTLKIQRTERGDSAVYLCASSFQGGGHEQFFGPGTRLTVL.

This clone has more than one count but fewer than ten. The chain links TRBV6-4 to TRBJ2-7, with D possibly TRBD1 on 5 matching bases. This CDR3 has 14 residues. Germline V gene sequence: CDR1 MRHNA, CDR2 SNTAGT. Deletions cut 3 bases from V and 1 base from J, with 10 bases between. CDR3 protein: CASSEGDRSYEQYV. The CDR3 bases are TGTGCCAGCAGTGAAGGGGATAGATCCTACGAGCAGTACGTC.

The chain combines TRBV7-2 with TRBJ2-5; TRBD1 matches 8 bases. The V gene end was trimmed by 5 bases and the J gene end by 5 bases; junction bases not matched to a gene: 10. The germline CDR1 and CDR2 sequences are SGHTA and FQGNSA. There are 15 residues in the CDR3. The CDR3 DNA follows: TGTGCCAGCAGCCCTCGTCGGACAGGGCCGGAGACCCAGTACTTC. It codes for CASSPRRTGPETQYF.

The chain employs TRBV7-2 and TRBJ2-1, with D possibly matching TRBD1 (6 bases). Germline V gene data show CDR1 as SGHTA and CDR2 as FQGNSA. V was pared by 5 bases and J by 7 bases, with 18 bases between. This CDR3 is built from 15 residues. The CDR3 DNA follows: TGTGCCAGCAGCCTAGGAAACAGGGCCAGGAATGAGCAGTTCTTC. Its protein product is CASSLGNRARNEQFF.

The CDR3 region is CASSLSTVSGNTIYF. The CDR3, as DNA: TGTGCCAGCAGCTTGTCGACAGTCTCTGGAAACACCATATATTTT. The V and J genes are TRBV7-2 and TRBJ1-3, with D perhaps matching TRBD1 (5 bases). The germline gives CDR1 SGHTA, CDR2 FQGNSA. This CDR3 is built from 15 residues. Trimming removed 3 bases at V and 0 bases at J, with 9 bases between.

This chain connects TRBV15 to TRBJ2-5; D perhaps matches TRBD2 (6 bases). CDR1 and CDR2 from the germline V gene are LNHNV and YYDKDF (reference sequence). Trimming took 2 bases from V and 1 from J, leaving 11 bases between them. There are 15 residues in the CDR3. The CDR3 region has the DNA TGTGCCACCAGCAGAAGCAGCGGGTTCCAAGAGACCCAGTACTTC. This sequence encodes CATSRSSGFQETQYF.

This clone was detected a few times. V and J are TRBV7-2 and TRBJ2-1; 8 bases are shared with TRBD1. Losses at the gene ends were 9 bases for V and 4 bases for J; bases not matched to a gene: 8. Germline CDR1 and CDR2: SGHTA and FQGNSA. CDR3 size: 14 residues. The CDR3 loop reads CASFGQGIYNEQFF. The CDR3, as DNA: TGTGCCAGTTTCGGACAGGGAATATACAATGAGCAGTTCTTC.

The chain uses TRBV5-1 and TRBJ2-3, with D perhaps given as TRBD1 or TRBD2 (6 bases each). CDR3 length equals 14 residues. The germline gives CDR1 SGHRS, CDR2 YFSETQ. The germline V and J ends were trimmed by 0 bases and 2 bases, with 7 bases remaining between them. CDR3 protein: CASSLAGATDTQYF. The CDR3 nucleotides read TGCGCCAGCAGCTTGGCGGGGGCCACAGATACGCAGTATTTT.

The chain is built from TRBV18 and TRBJ2-3; D ambiguous. Germline CDR1 reads KGHSH; CDR2 reads LQKENI. The CDR3 extends over 12 amino acids. V gave up 3 bases and J gave up 6 bases, with 7 bases separating them. The CDR3 sequence: CASSPLGDTQYF. The DNA for the CDR3 is TGTGCCAGCTCACCCTTGGGGGATACGCAGTATTTT.

V is TRBV28 and J is TRBJ1-2; D not resolved. Trimming removed 6 bases at V and 2 bases at J, with 4 bases between. Germline CDR1 is MDHEN and CDR2 is SYDVKM. The length of the CDR3 is 11 residues. This CDR3 is CASSPNYGYTF. CDR3 DNA: TGTGCCAGCAGCCCAAACTATGGCTACACCTTC.

This chain connects TRBV10-3 to TRBJ2-3; D may correspond to TRBD1 or TRBD2 (5 bases each). CDR3 length: 15 amino acids. The germline gives CDR1 ENHRY, CDR2 SYGVKD. Between the trimmed V and J ends, which lost 0 bases and 3 bases, there was a span of 10 bases. Written as DNA, the CDR3 is TGTGCCATCAGTGAGTCGTTTGGGGGTACAGATACGCAGTATTTT. Translation gives CAISESFGGTDTQYF.

This clone was seen once. The chain combines TRBV24-1 with TRBJ1-5, with a tentative D call TRBD1 (5 bases). Between the trimmed V and J ends, which lost 0 bases and 7 bases, there was a span of 9 bases. In germline, CDR1 is KGHDR, CDR2 SFDVKD. This CDR3 has 14 amino acids. CDR3 protein: CATSDLGTTQPQHF. The CDR3 nucleotides are TGTGCCACCAGTGATTTGGGGACCACACAGCCCCAGCATTTT.

The chain couples TRBV6-6 to TRBJ2-1, with D possibly being TRBD2 (5 bases). V was trimmed by 6 bases and J by 0 bases, leaving 21 bases between them. Germline CDR1 is MNHNY and CDR2 is SVGAGI (reference sequence). CDR3 length: 18 residues. The CDR3 loop reads CASRRDIPREVSYNEQFF. The DNA for the CDR3 is TGTGCCAGCAGACGAGACATTCCCCGGGAAGTCTCCTACAATGAGCAGTTCTTC.

This chain uses TRBV19 with TRBJ2-1; D not resolved. The CDR3 sequence is 12 residues long. From germline, CDR1 is LNHDA and CDR2 SQIVND (reference sequence). Trimming stripped 3 bases from V and 3 bases from J, with 3 bases between. For the CDR3, the DNA is TGTGCCAGTAGTATTAACTACAATGAGCAGTTCTTC. Residues: CASSINYNEQFF.

This chain connects TRBV5-6 to TRBJ2-1; possible D gene TRBD1, 5 bases. V was shortened by 1 base and J by 7 bases, with 18 bases between the two germline ends. Germline values: CDR1 SGHDT, CDR2 YYEEEE. The CDR3 sequence is 16 residues long. The CDR3 nucleotides are TGTGCCAGCAGCTTGACAGGAGATCCTTCAGGGAATGAGCAGTTCTTC. Translating gives CASSLTGDPSGNEQFF. The variable domain in full, completed from reference TRBV5-6 and TRBJ2-1, reads DAGVTQSPTHLIKTRGQQVTLRCSPKSGHDTVSWYQQALGQGPQFIFQYYEEEERQRGNFPDRFSGHQFPNYSSELNVNALLLGDSALYLCASSLTGDPSGNEQFFGPGTRLTVL.

The chain uses TRBV21-1 and TRBJ2-7; the D segment call TRBD2 is taken from the table without a DNA check. TRBV21-1 is recorded as a pseudogene. The CDR3 is 21 residues long. The CDR3 DNA reads TGTGCCAGCAGCAATGGCCCCGACGGGAGGGGGTTTAATGAAGGTCCCCACGAGCAGTACGTC. It specifies CASSNGPDGRGFNEGPHEQYV.

The rearrangement links TRBV11-1 to TRBJ2-7, with 11 bases that match TRBD1. This CDR3 spans 15 amino acids. Germline assignment: CDR1 SGHAT and CDR2 FQDESV (reference sequence). V shed 2 bases, J shed 11 bases, and the junction held 11 bases outside the gene matches. The CDR3 DNA sequence: TGTGCCAGCAGCTTACTTCGGACAGGGGGCGCATTGAAGTACGTC. Translated, it gives CASSLLRTGGALKYV.

This clone was seen only a few times. The CDR3 nucleotides read TGTGCCAGCAGCCCGACCTCCGGCGATGGCTACACCTTC. Encoded protein: CASSPTSGDGYTF. The chain links TRBV2 to TRBJ1-2; no definite D call. Germline values: CDR1 SNHLY, CDR2 FYNNEI. Trimming pared 6 bases from V and 6 bases from J, leaving 14 bases between. The CDR3 runs 13 residues.

The chain combines TRBV19 with TRBJ1-5; 10 bases are shared with TRBD1. Unmatched junction bases numbered 5, after V lost 3 bases and J lost 6 bases. Germline CDR1 reads LNHDA; CDR2 reads SQIVND (reference sequence). This CDR3 contains 15 residues. The CDR3 bases are TGTGCCAGTAGTATTCGACAGGGGGCAGGTCAGCCCCAGCATTTT. It is translated as CASSIRQGAGQPQHF. The full variable domain, rest sourced from reference TRBV19 and TRBJ1-5, is DGGITQSPKYLFRKEGQNVTLSCEQNLNHDAMYWYRQDPGQGLRLIYYSQIVNDFQKGDIAEGYSVSREKKESFPLTVTSAQKNPTAFYLCASSIRQGAGQPQHFGDGTRLSIL.

V and J are TRBV28 and TRBJ1-5; no definite D call. The CDR3 runs 15 residues. Trimming took 6 bases from V and 2 from J, leaving 14 bases between them. CDR1 and CDR2 (germline): MDHEN, SYDVKM. CDR3 in amino acids: CASSPVLGGNQPQHF. The CDR3 bases are TGTGCCAGCAGCCCCGTCCTCGGGGGCAATCAGCCCCAGCATTTT.

The CDR3 loop is CASSFGQGGDNSPLHF. CDR3 DNA: TGCGCCAGCAGCTTTGGACAGGGGGGAGATAATTCACCCCTCCACTTT. The genes are TRBV5-1 and TRBJ1-6, with 10 bases identical to TRBD1. Per germline, CDR1 SGHRS and CDR2 YFSETQ. V lost 2 bases, J lost 5 bases, and 4 bases stayed unmatched. This CDR3 contains 16 residues.

This clone was observed a handful of times. V is TRBV18 and J is TRBJ2-1; the D gene could be TRBD1 or TRBD2 (5 bases each). This CDR3 spans 15 amino acids. Germline V CDR1 and CDR2: KGHSH, LQKENI. V dropped 11 bases and J dropped 2 bases, with 19 bases sitting between them. This CDR3 is CAGGEQGFTYNEQFF. In nucleotides, the CDR3 is TGTGCCGGAGGCGAGCAGGGCTTCACCTACAATGAGCAGTTCTTC.

This clone was counted between two and nine times. The rearrangement links TRBV27 to TRBJ1-3; D is unclear. CDR3 length: 14 residues. Germline CDR1 MNHEY, CDR2 SMNVEV (reference sequence). Trimming took 2 bases from V and 0 from J, leaving 5 bases between them. The CDR3 reads CASSLRSSGNTIYF. In DNA, the CDR3 is TGTGCCAGCAGTTTAAGGTCCTCTGGAAACACCATATATTTT.

As for this clone: This same CDR3 is encoded by further DNA sequences in the sample. J is TRBJ2-6 and V is TRBV28; no firm D call. Germline-derived CDR1 and CDR2 are MDHEN and SYDVKM. The CDR3 spans 13 residues. Trimming stripped 6 bases from V and 4 bases from J, with 7 bases between. CDR3 in DNA: TGTGCCAGCAGCCCACCCGGGGCCAACGTCCTGACTTTC. Translation gives CASSPPGANVLTF.